This TCR beta chain was obtained from a study of T cells in Graves' hyperthyroidism and ophthalmopathy. Study-wide results and caveats: The model's output predicted ophthalmopathy at a median of about 5.9 months prior to onset. In the blood, most expanded thyroid clonotypes above 0.001 appeared as well.

TCR beta CDR3 regions were amplified from RNA. The HTBI primer set served for first-round RT-PCR of the TCR CDR3. TCRdb reprocessed the multiplex PCR reads via MiXCR and lists one record per CDR3 protein. The data contain 310,000 or so distinct CDR3 sequences, approximately 17% of them singletons. Researchers barred patients who had uncontrolled infection, other autoimmune disease, pregnancy or lactation. It was 8 to 10 ml of fresh peripheral blood that supplied the PBMCs. On this clonotype itself: The antigen remains unidentified.

The sequence derives from a woman aged 60-75 years with Graves' ophthalmopathy. The source material was blood.

CDR3 DNA sequence: TGCAGTGCTAACCTGCCGCTGACTAGCGGTAACACCGGGGAGCTGTTTTTT. This encodes CSANLPLTSGNTGELFF. The rearrangement joins TRBV20-1 to TRBJ2-2; the match to TRBD2 covers 9 bases. The CDR3 has 17 amino acids. Germline V lookup: CDR1 DFQATT, CDR2 SNEGSKA (reference sequence). The junction had 11 bases not matched to a gene; V was cut back by 4 bases and J by 2 bases.